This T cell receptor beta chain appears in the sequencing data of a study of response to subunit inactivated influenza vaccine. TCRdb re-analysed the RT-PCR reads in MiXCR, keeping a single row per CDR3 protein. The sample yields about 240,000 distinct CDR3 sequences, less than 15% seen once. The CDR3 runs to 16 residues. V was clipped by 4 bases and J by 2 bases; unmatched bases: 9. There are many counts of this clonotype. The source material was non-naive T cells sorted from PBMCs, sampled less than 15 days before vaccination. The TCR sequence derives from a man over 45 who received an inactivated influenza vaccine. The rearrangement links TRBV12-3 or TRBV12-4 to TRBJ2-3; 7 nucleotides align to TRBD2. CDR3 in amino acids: CASSSGWERDTDTQYF. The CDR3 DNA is TGTGCCAGCAGTTCGGGGTGGGAGCGGGACACAGATACGCAGTATTTT.